The T cell receptor (beta chain) under discussion was sequenced for a study of T cells in Graves' hyperthyroidism and ophthalmopathy. General study points: Ophthalmopathy was told apart from stable hyperthyroidism by a 13 V-J model. Before onset, ophthalmopathy was predicted by the model a median around 6.2 months earlier. In the blood, most expanded thyroid clonotypes above 0.001 appeared as well.

Diagnostic decisions used clinical symptoms, serum thyroxine and TRAb, thyroid ultrasound and orbital computed tomography. This clonotype was seen ten or more times. Its antigen is still unknown. The investigators amplified TCR beta CDR3 regions from RNA transcripts. HTBI primers were employed in a first-round RT-PCR of the TCR CDR3. TCRdb reprocessed the multiplex PCR reads with MiXCR, giving one entry per CDR3 protein. The table includes roughly 570,000 distinct CDR3 sequences, under 60% detected once. V lost 4 bases to trimming and J lost 0 bases, with 9 bases between them. The CDR3 runs 14 residues. The V gene's germline CDR1 is WSHSY and CDR2 SAAADI.

The sequencing sample was made of peripheral blood or thyroid tissue (not recorded which). The chain uses TRBV10-2 and TRBJ1-1; possible D gene TRBD1, 6 bases. This receptor was taken from an adult woman with Graves' disease, either hyperthyroidism or ophthalmopathy (not recorded which). As DNA, the CDR3 is TGCGCCAGCAGTGGTGGGGGCCTGAACACTGAAGCTTTCTTT. Residues: CASSGGGLNTEAFF.